This TCR beta chain was identified during a study of blood T cell repertoires in COVID-19. Whole-study context: The analysed material was cDNA or gDNA that came from T cells, B-cell-depleted T cells, or PBMCs.

The germline V and J ends were trimmed by 4 bases and 7 bases, with 17 bases remaining between them. The CDR3 loop spans 14 amino acids. Germline CDR1 and CDR2: MNHEY and SVGEGT. In the original workflow: Amplified reference gene primers provided the basis for estimating nucleated cell counts. The assay was immunoSEQ multiplex PCR, and TCRdb's table has in-frame clones only and misses some. That table gives V, J and clone size, and the DNA gave D and trimming. In the table there are 150,000 or so clones, approximately 84% of which are singletons. V is TRBV6-2 or TRBV6-3 and J is TRBJ2-7; a weak D match, TRBD2 (6 bases). The sample taken for sequencing was peripheral blood. The origin of this receptor is a man aged 35 to 55 who had recovered from COVID-19. The CDR3 coding sequence is TGTGCCAGCAGTTCCCTGGGACTGGGCCCGGAGCAGTACTTC. Its protein product is CASSSLGLGPEQYF.